The 10 T cell receptor beta chains presented below share a single source sample, sequenced in a study of neurological immune-mediated disorders. Via MiXCR, TCRdb re-called the 5' RACE reads, giving one row per CDR3 protein. The sample lists 81,000 or so distinct CDR3 sequences, about 5.2% occurring once. The sequencing input was PBMCs. Receptors originate from a woman aged 25 to 39 with multiple sclerosis.

About this clonotype itself: Given a much more abundant clone one base away, this may be a read error. This is likely a read error, given that the CDR3 carries no conserved phenylalanine or tryptophan at its end. This chain links TRBV30 with TRBJ1-2, with no clear D. Trimming pared 4 bases from V and 7 bases from J, leaving 10 bases between. This CDR3 is built from 11 residues. Germline values: CDR1 GTSNPN, CDR2 SVGIG (reference sequence). CDR3 sequence: CAWKGSGGYTL. As DNA, the CDR3 is TGTGCCTGGAAAGGGTCTGGTGGCTACACCCTC.

This clonotype was recorded at least ten times. The chain links TRBV20-1 to TRBJ2-1; 13 bases align to TRBD2. There are 14 residues in the CDR3. Trimming cost V 3 bases and J 6 bases; bases outside gene matches: 2. Germline V CDR1 and CDR2: DFQATT, SNEGSKA (reference sequence). The CDR3 reads CSASGLAGVNEQFF. The CDR3 region has the DNA TGCAGTGCTAGCGGACTAGCGGGAGTCAATGAGCAGTTCTTC.

This clonotype was seen a few times. This rearrangement joins TRBV5-1 to TRBJ1-6, with 10 bases aligning to TRBD1. Germline CDR1 and CDR2: SGHRS and YFSETQ. Losses at the gene ends were 4 bases for V and 8 bases for J; bases not matched to a gene: 6. The CDR3 runs 15 residues. This CDR3 is CASSRGQGGDSPLHF. Written as DNA, the CDR3 is TGCGCCAGCAGCCGAGGACAGGGGGGAGATTCACCCCTCCACTTT. Combining the CDR3 with reference TRBV5-1 and TRBJ1-6 gives the whole variable domain KAGVTQTPRYLIKTRGQQVTLSCSPISGHRSVSWYQQTPGQGLQFLFEYFSETQRNKGNFPGRFSGRQFSNSRSEMNVSTLELGDSALYLCASSRGQGGDSPLHFGNGTRLTVT.

This clonotype was picked up many times. The chain combines TRBV20-1 with TRBJ1-6; no clear D. Germline V gives CDR1 DFQATT, CDR2 SNEGSKA (reference sequence). CDR3 length equals 14 residues. Trimming cost V 0 bases and J 11 bases, with 14 bases left between them. CDR3 region: CSARDGPGSTPLHF. CDR3 nucleotides: TGCAGTGCTAGAGATGGGCCAGGCTCCACACCCCTCCACTTT.

This clonotype was found many times. This rearrangement joins TRBV6-6 to TRBJ2-7, with D possibly matching TRBD1 (6 bases). The length of the CDR3 is 12 residues. The V and J ends lost 4 bases and 6 bases respectively, with 10 bases between them. The germline gives CDR1 MNHNY, CDR2 SVGAGI (reference sequence). The CDR3 region is CASSSQGAEQYV. CDR3 nucleotide sequence: TGTGCCAGCAGTTCACAGGGTGCCGAGCAGTACGTC.

This rearrangement joins TRBV6-2 or TRBV6-3 to TRBJ1-1; the D gene is possibly TRBD1 (6 bases). This CDR3 has 12 residues. The germline V and J ends were trimmed by 8 bases and 8 bases, with 15 bases remaining between them. CDR1 is MNHEY, CDR2 SVGEGT, per germline. The CDR3: CASGLQGSEAFF. For the CDR3, the DNA is TGTGCCAGCGGACTACAGGGCTCGGAAGCTTTCTTT.

V is TRBV20-1 and J is TRBJ2-3; 9 bases line up with TRBD1. The CDR3 consists of 15 residues. The germline gives CDR1 DFQATT, CDR2 SNEGSKA (reference sequence). The junction had 10 bases not matched to a gene; V was cut back by 6 bases and J by 3 bases. The CDR3 here is CSADREGTGTDTQYF. CDR3 DNA sequence: TGCAGTGCGGACAGGGAGGGGACAGGGACAGATACGCAGTATTTT.

This clonotype was observed a handful of times. The V call is TRBV10-3, the J call TRBJ2-1; maybe TRBD2 (6 bases). This CDR3 has 19 residues. V shed 3 bases and J shed 0 bases, with 21 bases lying between them. Germline V gene sequence: CDR1 ENHRY, CDR2 SYGVKD. The CDR3 DNA reads as TGTGCCATCAGTGACTCTCATCGACTAGGCGGAAGCTCCTACAATGAGCAGTTCTTC. Its translation is CAISDSHRLGGSSYNEQFF.

This clonotype was seen ten or more times. V usage is TRBV12-3 or TRBV12-4 and J usage is TRBJ2-2; 8 positions agree with TRBD1. V lost 5 bases and J lost 7; bases outside the gene matches: 3. This CDR3 comprises 13 residues. In DNA form, the CDR3 reads TGTGCCAGCAGTGGACAGGGAGGCGGGGAGCTGTTTTTT. Amino acid sequence: CASSGQGGGELFF.

This clonotype was recorded at least ten times. The chain employs TRBV5-1 and TRBJ2-2; the match to TRBD1 covers 8 bases. V was pared by 0 bases and J by 7 bases, with 8 bases of the junction left unmatched. Germline CDR1 SGHRS, CDR2 YFSETQ. The CDR3 length is 16 residues. In DNA form, the CDR3 reads TGCGCCAGCAGCTTGGCCGTAGGACAGGGCTACGGGGAGCTGTTTTTT. The encoded protein is CASSLAVGQGYGELFF.